The present TCR beta chain was sequenced within a study of blood T cell repertoires in COVID-19 (dated by TCRdb to the early 2020s). In the study overall: Collaborator samples came from the United States, Italy and Spain and covered acute and convalescent phases of COVID-19. The prospective study material was composed of cDNA or gDNA derived from T cells, B-cell-depleted T cells, or PBMCs. Deeply sampled blood TCRbeta repertoires from subjects exposed to, actively infected with, or recovered from COVID-19 were included in the dataset. The repertoires were made available in a free public database intended to serve as a resource for research on the immune response to SARS-CoV-2. Samples came from the ongoing ImmuneRACE study (first 160 participants) plus 1,254 subjects from 6 global collaborators. The sample metadata nearly always contained a de-identified subject ID, COVID-19 status, age in years and sex. HLA class I and class II types, where available, came from metadata supplied by the sample provider rather than from assay-based typing. The investigation overall reported the following: The quantity of clinical and demographic metadata differed by source and by participant and was supplied without curation.

The immunoSEQ Assay, a bias-controlled multiplex PCR, was used to amplify TCRbeta CDR3 regions from genomic DNA. Regarding the original processing steps: Within the assay, amplification of reference gene primers was used to estimate how many nucleated cells each sample contained. To quantify the absolute abundance of each unique TCRbeta CDR3 rearrangement, sequence reads were collapsed and filtered. For each sample, productive Simpson clonality was calculated as the square root of Simpson's diversity index across productive rearrangements. TCRdb took this table from immuneACCESS and kept in-frame rearrangements with V and J called. Such tables lack part of the clones; where checked against another copy, unresolved V genes explain under half of the gap, and the rest is unexplained. V and J calls and clone size come straight from that table; D and trimming were deduced from the DNA. In all, the sample holds around 180,000 clones, and around 74% of those were seen once. The ten most abundant clones make up 3% of the sample.

CDR1 and CDR2, looked up from the germline V gene, are MGHDK and SYGVNS. Including cysteine and phenylalanine, the CDR3 has 11 amino acids. Just CDR3 DNA is preserved here, 33 bases in frame from base 1. V sheds 1 base and J sheds 9 bases, leaving 4 bases between their ends. This clone was detected ten times or more. There is no known antigen for this receptor. Base qualities are not provided; no much larger clone lies one nucleotide away. Each collaborating institution followed its own protocols to collect whole blood in K2EDTA tubes. For TCRbeta analysis, collaborators shipped samples in one of three forms: frozen whole blood, isolated PBMCs, or DNA extracted from either of those sample types.

This chain is built from TRBV25-1 and TRBJ2-1, with the D gene not confidently named. Sample: peripheral blood. The receptor's source is a woman older than 75 with acute or convalescent COVID-19. CDR3 protein: CASSELSEQFF. The sequenced DNA: TGTGCCAGCAGTGAATTATCTGAGCAGTTCTTC.